Listed below are T cell receptor beta chains from one sample, sequenced in a study of T cell changes during pregnancy in multiple sclerosis. The data were produced by immunoSEQ multiplex PCR, yet TCRdb's version contains in-frame clones alone and is incomplete. The table lists tens of thousands of clones, more than 85% of them singletons. The sequences come from CD4+ T cells from peripheral blood mononuclear cells, collected in the second trimester of pregnancy. Source of these receptors: a female donor in good health, enrolled as a control in a pregnancy study. CDR3s include the opening cysteine and the closing phenylalanine or tryptophan. The D gene is left open where the match is weak. Part of the rows lack a size; the others show once, few, many or a class for expanded clones.

TRBJ2-7 15 once TRBD2 TRBV7-6 TGTGCCAGCAGCGACTCAGCGGGGGCTTCCTACGAGCAGTACTTC CASSDSAGASYEQYF
TRBJ1-1 12 - - TRBV29-1 TGCAGCGTGGGGGGGTACGACACTGAAGCTTTCTTT CSVGGYDTEAFF
TRBJ2-1 14 - - TRBV9 TGTGCCAGCAGCGTAGTCGGTCAGGGCGGTGAGCAGTTCTTC CASSVVGQGGEQFF
TRBJ1-2 14 once TRBD1 TRBV5-1 TGCGCCAGCAGCCCCCGGACAGGGAGCAAGGGCTACACCTTC CASSPRTGSKGYTF
TRBJ2-7 18 - - TRBV14 TGTGCCAGCAGCCAAGACGGGACATTGCTCTTTAGCTCCTACGAGCAGTACTTC CASSQDGTLLFSSYEQYF
TRBJ1-2 14 - - TRBV9 TGTGCCAGCAGCGTATCTGAGGATAACTATGGCTACACCTTC CASSVSEDNYGYTF
TRBJ1-5 15 - - TRBV19 TGTGCCAGTAGTACATCCACAAGGGGAGGTCAGCCCCAGCATTTT CASSTSTRGGQPQHF
TRBJ2-3 16 - TRBD2 TRBV7-9 TGTGCCAGCAGCGGAGGACTAGCGGGAGGAACAGATACGCAGTATTTT CASSGGLAGGTDTQYF
TRBJ2-7 11 once - TRBV10-1 TGCGCCACCTCGTCGGGCTACGAGCAGTACTTC CATSSGYEQYF
TRBJ2-3 18 - TRBD2 TRBV30 TGTGCTGTCGCGGCCGGCAGGACTAGCGGGAGGTTGACAGATACGCAGTATTTT CAVAAGRTSGRLTDTQYF
TRBJ2-3 14 - - TRBV5-1 TGCGCCAGCAGCTCCCTCTCTAGCACAGATACGCAGTATTTT CASSSLSSTDTQYF
TRBJ2-1 16 - - TRBV28 TGTGCCAGCAGTCCCCACGTGCTAGACTCCTACAATGAGCAGTTCTTC CASSPHVLDSYNEQFF
TRBJ1-1 14 - - TRBV6-1 TGTGCCAGCAGACCAAGACAGGTGAACACTGAAGCTTTCTTT CASRPRQVNTEAFF
TRBJ2-3 14 - - TRBV28 TGTGCCAGCAGCTCGGGCGGTGGAGGGGATACGCAGTATTTT CASSSGGGGDTQYF
TRBJ2-7 16 - TRBD1 TRBV7-9 TGTGCCAGCAGCTCCCCCTCGGGACAGGGGGGCCGCGAGCAGTACTTC CASSSPSGQGGREQYF
TRBJ1-1 16 - TRBD1 TRBV6-5 TGTGCCAGCAGTTACAGACAGGGGGAAGGGAACACTGAAGCTTTCTTT CASSYRQGEGNTEAFF
TRBJ2-7 14 - - TRBV19 TGTGCCAGTACCCATCGGGGACAACTCTACGAGCAGTACTTC CASTHRGQLYEQYF
TRBJ1-6 14 few TRBD1 TRBV2 TGTGCCAGCCGACAGGGGTCGGGTAATTCACCCCTCCACTTT CASRQGSGNSPLHF
TRBJ2-5 19 - TRBD2 TRBV7-6 TGTGCCAGCGGAGCCCTCTCCGGCGGGGGGCCCACTGGTGTTGGGACCCAGTACTTC CASGALSGGGPTGVGTQYF
TRBJ1-2 17 - - TRBV7-8 TGTGCCAGCAGCATACGGGGTCGGGAGACTGGCCGCTATGGCTACACCTTC CASSIRGRETGRYGYTF
TRBJ2-7 14 - - TRBV7-9 TGTGCCAGCAGCTCGAGACAAGTTGTCTACGAGCAGTACTTC CASSSRQVVYEQYF
TRBJ2-1 15 few - TRBV6-5 TGTGCCAGCAGTACCACAGGGAACGGGAACAATGAGCAGTTCTTC CASSTTGNGNNEQFF
TRBJ1-2 12 - TRBD1 TRBV5-1 TGCGCCAGCAGCCGGGACAGCACGGGCTACACCTTC CASSRDSTGYTF
TRBJ1-2 16 - TRBD1 TRBV4-1 TGCGCCAGCAGCCCAATGGGACAGGGGGATTACTATGGCTACACCTTC CASSPMGQGDYYGYTF
TRBJ1-6 15 - - TRBV6-5 TGTGCCAGCAGTTCCGACAGGCTCTATAATTCACCCCTCCACTTT CASSSDRLYNSPLHF
TRBJ2-5 13 - TRBD1 TRBV5-6 TGTGCCAGCAGCCAGCGGACAGGGCGGACCCAGTACTTC CASSQRTGRTQYF
TRBJ2-5 14 - TRBD1 TRBV7-7 TGTGCTAGCAGCGTCGGACAGGGAGGCGAGACCCAGTACTTC CASSVGQGGETQYF
TRBJ2-1 15 - - TRBV11-3 TGTGCCAGCAGCCAGGGGGGAGTGAGGAGCAATGAGCAGTTCTTC CASSQGGVRSNEQFF
TRBJ1-2 18 - TRBD1 TRBV7-2 TGTGCCAGCAGCCCCAGGGCGCACTTCCAGGACAGGGGCTATGGCTACACCTTC CASSPRAHFQDRGYGYTF
TRBJ1-2 14 - - TRBV2 TGTGCCAGCAGTGATAAGGGAGCTAACTATGGCTACACCTTC CASSDKGANYGYTF
TRBJ2-7 12 once - TRBV28 TGTGCCAGTTTAGGGGGGGGATACGAGCAGTACTTC CASLGGGYEQYF
TRBJ1-5 14 - TRBD1 TRBV4-3 TGCGCCAGCAGCTCGGGACAGGCTAGCGGGCCCCAGCATTTT CASSSGQASGPQHF
TRBJ1-4 16 few - TRBV9 TGTGCCAGCAGCGTAGCTCAGAGCGGGGAGAGAGAAAAACTGTTTTTT CASSVAQSGEREKLFF
TRBJ1-2 15 once TRBD1 TRBV18 TGTGCCAGCTCACCCGAAGGACAGGGTGTAGGTGGCTACACCTTC CASSPEGQGVGGYTF
TRBJ2-7 14 medium-sized - TRBV28 TGTGCCAGCAGTTTATCGGGACTGGACTACGAGCAGTACTTC CASSLSGLDYEQYF
TRBJ2-7 16 - TRBD2 TRBV4-1 TGCGCCAGCAGCCAAGTCCCCGGGACTAATTCCTACGAGCAGTACTTC CASSQVPGTNSYEQYF
TRBJ2-7 15 - - TRBV6-1 TGTGCCAGCAGTGAAGGACTTGGGAGATCCTACGAGCAGTACTTC CASSEGLGRSYEQYF
TRBJ2-1 18 - TRBD2 TRBV7-3 TGTGCCAGCAGCCCAGGACTAGCGGGGGGGCAGATCGGAAATGAGCAGTTCTTC CASSPGLAGGQIGNEQFF
TRBJ2-4 15 - - TRBV7-2 TGTGCCAGCAGCCCCGGGAGTCTAGCCAAAAACATTCAGTACTTC CASSPGSLAKNIQYF
TRBJ2-3 18 - - TRBV4-1 TGCGCCAGCAGGCGACTTATTCTGTCGACCGCTAGCACAGATACGCAGTATTTT CASRRLILSTASTDTQYF
TRBJ1-2 12 - - TRBV28 TGTGCCAGCAGGGAGGGGTTCAGGGGCTACACCTTC CASREGFRGYTF
TRBJ2-1 15 - - TRBV7-3 TGTGCCAGCAGCGCAGATATAGCGGCTTACAATGAGCAGTTCTTC CASSADIAAYNEQFF